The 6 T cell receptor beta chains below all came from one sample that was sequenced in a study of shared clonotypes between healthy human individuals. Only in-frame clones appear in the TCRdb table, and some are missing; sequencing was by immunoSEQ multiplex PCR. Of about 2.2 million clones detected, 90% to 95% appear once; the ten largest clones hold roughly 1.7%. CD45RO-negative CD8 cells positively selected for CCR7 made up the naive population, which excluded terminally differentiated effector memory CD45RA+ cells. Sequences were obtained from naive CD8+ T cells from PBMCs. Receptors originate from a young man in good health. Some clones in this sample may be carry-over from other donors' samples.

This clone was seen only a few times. The CDR3 loop is CASSPGQGRNTEAFF. The CDR3 DNA sequence: TGTGCCAGTAGTCCAGGACAGGGGAGGAACACTGAAGCTTTCTTT. The chain has TRBV19 and TRBJ1-1; TRBD1 agrees at 9 bases. CDR1 is LNHDA, CDR2 SQIVND, per germline (reference sequence). The CDR3 loop spans 15 amino acids. Losses at the gene ends were 5 bases for V and 1 base for J; bases not matched to a gene: 5.

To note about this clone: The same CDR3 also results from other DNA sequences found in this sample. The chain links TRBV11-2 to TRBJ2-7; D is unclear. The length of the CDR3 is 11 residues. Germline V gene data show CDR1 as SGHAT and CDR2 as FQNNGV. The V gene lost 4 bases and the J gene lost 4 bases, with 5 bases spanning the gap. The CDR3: CASSSAYEQYF. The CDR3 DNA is TGTGCCAGCAGCTCCGCTTACGAGCAGTACTTC.

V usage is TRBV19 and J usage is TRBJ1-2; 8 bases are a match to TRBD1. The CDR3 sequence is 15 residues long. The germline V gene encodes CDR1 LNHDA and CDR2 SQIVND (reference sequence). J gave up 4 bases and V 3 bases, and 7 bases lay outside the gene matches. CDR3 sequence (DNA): TGTGCCAGTAGTATTCGTGGGACAGGTATCTATGGCTACACCTTC. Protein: CASSIRGTGIYGYTF.

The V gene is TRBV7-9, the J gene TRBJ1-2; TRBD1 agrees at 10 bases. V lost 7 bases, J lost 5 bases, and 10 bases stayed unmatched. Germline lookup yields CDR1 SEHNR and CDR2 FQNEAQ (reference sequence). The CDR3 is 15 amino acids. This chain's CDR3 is CASNGGQGPTYGYTF. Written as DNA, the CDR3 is TGTGCCAGCAACGGGGGACAGGGGCCGACTTATGGCTACACCTTC.

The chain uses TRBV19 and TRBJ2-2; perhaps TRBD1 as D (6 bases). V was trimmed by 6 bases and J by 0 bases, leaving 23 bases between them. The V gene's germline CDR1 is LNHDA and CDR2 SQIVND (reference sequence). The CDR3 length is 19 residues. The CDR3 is CASSVIITSGASNTGELFF. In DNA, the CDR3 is TGTGCCAGTAGCGTGATAATAACCTCAGGGGCCTCGAACACCGGGGAGCTGTTTTTT.

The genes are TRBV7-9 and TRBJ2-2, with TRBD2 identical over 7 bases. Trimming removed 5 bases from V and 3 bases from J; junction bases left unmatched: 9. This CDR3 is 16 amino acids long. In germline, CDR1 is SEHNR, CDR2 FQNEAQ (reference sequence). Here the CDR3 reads CASSDNREGDTGELFF. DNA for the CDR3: TGTGCCAGCAGCGACAATAGGGAGGGCGACACCGGGGAGCTGTTTTTT.